This T cell receptor beta chain was retrieved from a study of shared clonotypes between healthy human individuals. The study's findings and limits: Clonotypes shared by all four sorted-subset donors had higher generation probabilities than non-shared clonotypes.

Trimming took 4 bases from V and 4 from J; bases not matched to a gene: 2. From germline, CDR1 is SGHRS and CDR2 YFSETQ. The CDR3 runs to 15 residues. Splitting of CD4+ cells produced CD45RA+ naive and CD45RA-negative memory subsets. Concerning this clone: Its cognate antigen is unknown. Other DNA variants within this sample encode the same CDR3.

Each cell subset's genomic DNA was divided evenly among several immunoSEQ plates. Data came from immunoSEQ multiplex PCR; TCRdb stores just in-frame clones and leaves some out. Among about 2.4 million clones listed, over 85% were seen once. The V gene is TRBV5-1, the J gene TRBJ2-1; 13 bases are a match to TRBD2. This clonotype was obtained from a man in his late teens or twenties in good health. Some clones in this sample may be carry-over from other donors' samples. Sequences were obtained from naive CD4+ T cells from PBMCs. Sample subset: CD45RA+ positively selected. The CDR3 coding sequence is TGCGCCAGCAGCCAGGGACTAGCGGGATACAATGAGCAGTTCTTC. Its protein is CASSQGLAGYNEQFF.